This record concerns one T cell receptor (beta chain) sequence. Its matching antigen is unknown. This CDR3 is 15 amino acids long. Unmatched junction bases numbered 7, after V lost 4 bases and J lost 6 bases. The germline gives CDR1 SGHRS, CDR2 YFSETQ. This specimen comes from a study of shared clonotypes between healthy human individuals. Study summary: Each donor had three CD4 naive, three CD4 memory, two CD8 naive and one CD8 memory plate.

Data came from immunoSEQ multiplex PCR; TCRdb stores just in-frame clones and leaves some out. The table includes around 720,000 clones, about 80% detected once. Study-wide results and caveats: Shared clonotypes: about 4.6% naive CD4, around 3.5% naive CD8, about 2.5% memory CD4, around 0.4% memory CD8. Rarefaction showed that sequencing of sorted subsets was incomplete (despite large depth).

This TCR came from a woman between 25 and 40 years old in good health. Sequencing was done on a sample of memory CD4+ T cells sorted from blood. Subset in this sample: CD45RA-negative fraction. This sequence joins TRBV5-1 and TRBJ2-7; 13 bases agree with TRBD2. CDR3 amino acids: CASSRPGLAGLEQYF. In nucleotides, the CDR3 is TGCGCCAGCAGCCGGCCGGGACTAGCGGGACTCGAGCAGTACTTC.